A selection of T cell receptor beta chains follows, all from one sample in a study of Ad26.COV2.S vaccination and SARS-CoV-2 variants. Assay used: immunoSEQ multiplex PCR; TCRdb lists only in-frame clones, some missing. The repertoire holds 450,000 to 550,000 clones, roughly nine tenths seen once, with approximately 1.7% in the top ten. The source was peripheral blood, collected in a trial of Ad26.COV2.S vaccine versus placebo. These receptors all stem from a person aged 18-60 years who received the Ad26.COV2.S COVID-19 vaccine or a placebo. Both conserved end residues are part of each CDR3.

TRBJ2-2	TRBV11-2	CASSLSAMNTGELFF
TRBJ2-5	TRBV29-1	CSVTSGQETQYF
TRBJ1-2	TRBV18	CASSPPGARGYTF
TRBJ2-1	TRBV7-9	CASTQDDFGSYNEQFF
TRBJ1-5	TRBV19	CASSRVWGLYRNQPQHF
TRBJ1-2	TRBV6-5	CASSYSRRGREGGYTF
TRBJ2-1	TRBV15	CATSQRGVNEQFF
TRBJ1-1	TRBV15	CATSREKFGRLNTEAFF
TRBJ1-4	TRBV28	CASISPGNEKLFF
TRBJ2-5	TRBV5-1	CASSFGLAGYQETQYF
TRBJ2-3	TRBV15	CATSRASGSTDTQYF
TRBJ2-5	TRBV2	CASKGPDWETQYF
TRBJ2-4	TRBV19	CASISGGTGKNIQYF
TRBJ1-4	TRBV6-2/TRBV6-3	CASSYSTGEEKLFF
TRBJ1-2	TRBV5-1	CASSLARTTAGGYTF
TRBJ1-1	TRBV2	CASRRRDTNTEAFF
TRBJ2-1	TRBV19	CASSIYSGRTNEQFF
TRBJ1-1	TRBV6-5	CASRRTVNTEAFF
TRBJ2-1	TRBV29-1	CSVGGREVGQFF
TRBJ1-1	TRBV18	CASSGPNTEAFF
TRBJ2-1	TRBV6-5	CASSYGGEQFF